This T cell receptor beta chain was sequenced during a study of blood T cell repertoires in COVID-19. Turning to the study itself: From T cells, B-cell-depleted T cells, or PBMCs came the material, which was cDNA or gDNA.

Source study methods: Nucleated cell counts were estimated from reference gene primer amplification. Sequencing used immunoSEQ multiplex PCR; TCRdb keeps in-frame clones, though not all of them. The V and J calls and the clone size are those of that table, but D and trimming were determined from the DNA. The table shows approximately 69,000 clones, with about 90% occurring only once. CDR3 length: 15 residues. J gave up 3 bases and V 5 bases, and 6 bases lay outside the gene matches. CDR1 LNHDA and CDR2 SQIVND come from the germline V gene (reference sequence). Sequenced: peripheral blood. The TCR sequence derives from a human donor in a cohort sampled during active COVID-19. The rearrangement joins TRBV19 to TRBJ2-2; 7 positions match TRBD1. The CDR3 nucleotides read TGTGCCAGTAGTTCGGGACAGTTTGACACCGGGGAGCTGTTTTTT. Amino acid sequence: CASSSGQFDTGELFF.